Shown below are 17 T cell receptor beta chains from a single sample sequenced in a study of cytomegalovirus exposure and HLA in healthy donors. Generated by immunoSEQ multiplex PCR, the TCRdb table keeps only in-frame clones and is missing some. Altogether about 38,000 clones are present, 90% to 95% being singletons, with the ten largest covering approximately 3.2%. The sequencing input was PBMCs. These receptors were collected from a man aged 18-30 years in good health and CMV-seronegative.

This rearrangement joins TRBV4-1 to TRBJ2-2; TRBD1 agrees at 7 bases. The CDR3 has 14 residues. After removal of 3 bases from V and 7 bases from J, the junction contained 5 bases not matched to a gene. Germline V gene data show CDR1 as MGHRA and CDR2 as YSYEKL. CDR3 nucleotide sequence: TGCGCCAGCAGCCACAGGGGGTTGCACGGGGAGCTGTTTTTT. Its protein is CASSHRGLHGELFF.

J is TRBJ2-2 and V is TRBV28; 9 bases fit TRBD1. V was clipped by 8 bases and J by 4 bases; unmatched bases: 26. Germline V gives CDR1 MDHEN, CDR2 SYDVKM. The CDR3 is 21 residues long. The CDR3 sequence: CASRFFLTWRTGDVGTGELFF. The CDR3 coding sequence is TGTGCCAGCCGGTTCTTTCTAACCTGGCGGACAGGGGATGTCGGCACCGGGGAGCTGTTTTTT.

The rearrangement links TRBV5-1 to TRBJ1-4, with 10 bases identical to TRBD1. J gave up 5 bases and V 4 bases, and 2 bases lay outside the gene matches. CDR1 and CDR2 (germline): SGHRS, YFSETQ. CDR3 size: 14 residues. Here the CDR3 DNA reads TGCGCCAGCAGCCGACAGGGGGCGAATGAAAAACTGTTTTTT. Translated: CASSRQGANEKLFF.

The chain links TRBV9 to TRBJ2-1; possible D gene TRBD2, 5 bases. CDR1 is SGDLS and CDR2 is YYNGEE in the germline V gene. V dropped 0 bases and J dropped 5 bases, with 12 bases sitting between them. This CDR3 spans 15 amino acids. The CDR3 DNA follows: TGTGCCAGCAGCGTAGGACTATACACTGACAATGAGCAGTTCTTC. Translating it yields CASSVGLYTDNEQFF.

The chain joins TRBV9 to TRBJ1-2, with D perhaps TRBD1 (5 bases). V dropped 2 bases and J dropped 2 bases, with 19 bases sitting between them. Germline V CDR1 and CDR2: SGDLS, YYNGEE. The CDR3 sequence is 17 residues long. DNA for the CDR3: TGTGCCAGCAGCGTTGCCCGGCCTTCGGGGGACAACTATGGCTACACCTTC. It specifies CASSVARPSGDNYGYTF.

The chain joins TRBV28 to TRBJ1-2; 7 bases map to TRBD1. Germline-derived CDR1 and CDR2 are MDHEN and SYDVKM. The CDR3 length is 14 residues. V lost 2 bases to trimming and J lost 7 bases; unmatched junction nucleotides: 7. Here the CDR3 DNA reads TGTGCCAGCAGTTTAACCGACAGGGTAGGTGGCTACACCTTC. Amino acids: CASSLTDRVGGYTF.

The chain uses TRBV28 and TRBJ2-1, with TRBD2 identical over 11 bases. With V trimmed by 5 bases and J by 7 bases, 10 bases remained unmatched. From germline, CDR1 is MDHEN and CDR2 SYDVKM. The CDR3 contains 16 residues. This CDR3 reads CASSSRGTSGRNEQFF. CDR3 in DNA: TGTGCCAGCAGTAGTCGAGGGACTAGCGGACGGAATGAGCAGTTCTTC.

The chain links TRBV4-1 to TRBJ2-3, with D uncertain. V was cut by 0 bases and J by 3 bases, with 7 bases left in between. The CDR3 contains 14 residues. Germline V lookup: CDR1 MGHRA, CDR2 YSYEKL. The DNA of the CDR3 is TGCGCCAGCAGCCAAGAAGCGACGACAGATACGCAGTATTTT. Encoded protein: CASSQEATTDTQYF.

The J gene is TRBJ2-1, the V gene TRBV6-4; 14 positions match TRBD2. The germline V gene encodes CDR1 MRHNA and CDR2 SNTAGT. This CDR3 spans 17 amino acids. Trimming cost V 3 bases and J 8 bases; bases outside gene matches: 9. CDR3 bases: TGTGCCAGCAGTGAGTCGACTAGCGGGGGGGCCTCCGATGAGCAGTTCTTC. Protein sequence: CASSESTSGGASDEQFF.

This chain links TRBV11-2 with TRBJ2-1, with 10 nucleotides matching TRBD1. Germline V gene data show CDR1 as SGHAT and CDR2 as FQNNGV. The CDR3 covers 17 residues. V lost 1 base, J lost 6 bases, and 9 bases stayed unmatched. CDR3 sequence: CASSLAVGTGAVNEQFF. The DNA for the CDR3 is TGTGCCAGCAGCTTAGCCGTAGGGACAGGGGCTGTCAATGAGCAGTTCTTC.

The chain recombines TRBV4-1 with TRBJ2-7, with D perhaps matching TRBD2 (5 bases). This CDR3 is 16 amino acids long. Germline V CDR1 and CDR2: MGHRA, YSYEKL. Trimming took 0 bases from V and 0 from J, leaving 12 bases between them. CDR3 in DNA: TGCGCCAGCAGCCAAGATCCCGGGGTAGCCTCCTACGAGCAGTACTTC. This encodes CASSQDPGVASYEQYF.

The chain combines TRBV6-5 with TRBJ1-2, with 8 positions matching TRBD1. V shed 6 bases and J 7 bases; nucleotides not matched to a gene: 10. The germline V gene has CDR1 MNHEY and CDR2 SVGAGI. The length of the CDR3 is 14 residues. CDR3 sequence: CASSTGDRSSGYTF. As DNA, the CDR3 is TGTGCCAGCAGCACCGGGGACAGGTCGTCTGGCTACACCTTC.

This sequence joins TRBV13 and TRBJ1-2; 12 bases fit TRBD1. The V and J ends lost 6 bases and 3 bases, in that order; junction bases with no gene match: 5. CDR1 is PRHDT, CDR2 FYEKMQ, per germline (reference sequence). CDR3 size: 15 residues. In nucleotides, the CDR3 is TGTGCCAGCAGAGCGGGACAGGGGGCGGACTATGGCTACACCTTC. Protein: CASRAGQGADYGYTF. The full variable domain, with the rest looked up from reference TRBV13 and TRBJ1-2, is AAGVIQSPRHLIKEKRETATLKCYPIPRHDTVYWYQQGPGQDPQFLISFYEKMQSDKGSIPDRFSAQQFSDYHSELNMSSLELGDSALYFCASRAGQGADYGYTFGSGTRLTVV.

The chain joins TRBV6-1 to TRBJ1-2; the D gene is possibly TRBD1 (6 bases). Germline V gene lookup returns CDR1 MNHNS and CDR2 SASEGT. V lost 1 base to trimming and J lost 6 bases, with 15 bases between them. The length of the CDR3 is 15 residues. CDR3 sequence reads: CASSEGSQGKNGYTF. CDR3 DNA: TGTGCCAGCAGTGAAGGGAGTCAGGGGAAGAATGGCTACACCTTC.

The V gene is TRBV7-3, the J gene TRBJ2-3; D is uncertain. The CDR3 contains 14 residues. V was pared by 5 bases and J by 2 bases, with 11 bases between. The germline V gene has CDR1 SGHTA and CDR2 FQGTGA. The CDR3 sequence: CASSPPTNTDTQYF. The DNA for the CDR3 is TGTGCCAGCAGCCCGCCGACAAACACAGATACGCAGTATTTT. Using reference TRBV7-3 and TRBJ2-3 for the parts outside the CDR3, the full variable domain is GAGVSQTPSNKVTEKGKYVELRCDPISGHTALYWYRQSLGQGPEFLIYFQGTGAADDSGLPNDRFFAVRPEGSVSTLKIQRTERGDSAVYLCASSPPTNTDTQYFGPGTRLTVL.

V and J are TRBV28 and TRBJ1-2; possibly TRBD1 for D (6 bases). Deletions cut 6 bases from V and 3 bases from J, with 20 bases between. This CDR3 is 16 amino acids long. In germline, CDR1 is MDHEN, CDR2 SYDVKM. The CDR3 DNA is TGTGCCAGCAGCTCGATCTCGGGGGGCCCTGACTATGGCTACACCTTC. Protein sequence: CASSSISGGPDYGYTF.

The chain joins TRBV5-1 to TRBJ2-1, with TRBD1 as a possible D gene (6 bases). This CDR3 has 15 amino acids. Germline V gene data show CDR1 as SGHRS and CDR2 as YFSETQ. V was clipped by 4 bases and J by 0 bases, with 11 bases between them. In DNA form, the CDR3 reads TGCGCCAGCAGCGCAGGGGACACCTCCTACAATGAGCAGTTCTTC. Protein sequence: CASSAGDTSYNEQFF.